The TCR beta chain under discussion was sequenced for a study of early T cells in non-severe SARS-CoV-2 infection. Overall study context: It was bulk RNA from unsorted whole blood that was sequenced, and the chains were unpaired.

Regarding the study as a whole: Database matching using VDJdb favored anti-spike CD8 responses, with private and CD4 specificities left missing.

CDR1 and CDR2 from the germline V gene are SQVTM and ANQGSEA. This CDR3 spans 14 amino acids. Between the trimmed V and J ends, which lost 5 bases and 4 bases, there was a span of 17 bases. In this sample, this clonotype turned up many times. Its cognate antigen is unknown. The TCR library protocol attached unique molecular identifiers to the individual cDNA molecules. TCRdb reprocessed the 5' RACE reads via MiXCR and lists one record per CDR3 protein. Among approximately 69,000 distinct CDR3 sequences, over 9% were seen once, and the ten largest hold around 3.8%. The sequence was obtained from an adult who was a healthcare worker with PCR-confirmed SARS-CoV-2 infection or an uninfected control (not recorded which). The V call is TRBV29-1, the J call TRBJ2-5; weak D call: TRBD2 (6 bases). Material for sequencing was whole blood. CDR3 nucleotides: TGCAGCGTTCGGGACTTCATCGGCAGAGAGACCCAGTACTTC. It encodes CSVRDFIGRETQYF.